A single sample gave rise to the 27 T cell receptor beta chains below, sequenced in a study of blood T cell repertoires in COVID-19. Assay: immunoSEQ multiplex PCR; the TCRdb copy retains only in-frame clones and omits some. This table holds about 190,000 clones, around 86% found once. Specimen: peripheral blood. The receptors come from a man in his forties with acute or convalescent COVID-19.

This clone was counted once. The chain is built from TRBV11-2 and TRBJ1-6; 10 bases match TRBD1. With V trimmed by 6 bases and J by 3 bases, 8 bases remained unmatched. The length of the CDR3 is 17 residues. CDR1 SGHAT and CDR2 FQNNGV come from the germline V gene. The CDR3 spells CASRATGGIDYNSPLHF. The CDR3 DNA follows: TGTGCCAGCAGGGCGACAGGGGGCATTGACTATAATTCACCCCTCCACTTT.

The gene calls are TRBV4-2 and TRBJ2-1; D gene unclear. Germline lookup yields CDR1 LGHNA and CDR2 YNFKEQ. CDR3 length equals 13 residues. Trimming took 1 base from V and 5 from J, leaving 6 bases between them. CDR3 sequence (DNA): TGTGCCAGCAGCCAAGGCGTAGACAATGAGCAGTTCTTC. Translated: CASSQGVDNEQFF.

Comment on this clone: The same CDR3 also results from other DNA sequences found in this sample. The chain joins TRBV4-1 to TRBJ1-1; D is ambiguous. The germline gives CDR1 MGHRA, CDR2 YSYEKL. V gave up 0 bases and J gave up 2 bases, with 7 bases separating them. This CDR3 region has 14 residues. The CDR3 loop is CASSQDSPNTEAFF. In DNA form, the CDR3 reads TGCGCCAGCAGCCAAGACTCCCCTAACACTGAAGCTTTCTTT.

The chain employs TRBV2 and TRBJ2-1; possible D gene TRBD2, 6 bases. The CDR3 is 14 residues long. Germline assignment: CDR1 SNHLY and CDR2 FYNNEI. V shed 2 bases and J shed 5 bases, with 10 bases lying between them. This chain's CDR3 is CASSETAGNNEQFF. The CDR3, as DNA: TGTGCCAGCAGTGAAACGGCGGGGAACAATGAGCAGTTCTTC. The whole variable domain, remainder taken from reference TRBV2 and TRBJ2-1, is EPEVTQTPSHQVTQMGQEVILRCVPISNHLYFYWYRQILGQKVEFLVSFYNNEISEKSEIFDDQFSVERPDGSNFTLKIRSTKLEDSAMYFCASSETAGNNEQFFGPGTRLTVL.

This chain connects TRBV6-5 to TRBJ2-7; 8 bases align to TRBD2. Losses at the gene ends were 6 bases for V and 5 bases for J; bases not matched to a gene: 12. The CDR3 is 15 residues long. In germline, CDR1 is MNHEY, CDR2 SVGAGI. CDR3 sequence (DNA): TGTGCCAGCAGCCCACCCGGGGGGGCCTTCCACGAGCAGTACTTC. The encoded protein is CASSPPGGAFHEQYF.

This chain joins TRBV14 and TRBJ1-1; TRBD1 matches 10 bases. After removal of 4 bases from V and 0 bases from J, the junction contained 5 bases not matched to a gene. This CDR3 spans 16 amino acids. Germline loops: CDR1 SGHDN, CDR2 FVKESK. CDR3: CASSLGQGSLNTEAFF. In DNA, the CDR3 is TGTGCCAGCAGCCTGGGACAGGGGAGCCTGAACACTGAAGCTTTCTTT.

The chain has TRBV5-4 and TRBJ1-2; D possibly corresponds to TRBD1 (5 bases). CDR3 length: 11 amino acids. Germline lookup yields CDR1 SGHNT and CDR2 YYREEE (reference sequence). The V end lost 2 bases, the J end lost 6 bases, and 5 bases lay between the germline ends. The CDR3: CASSFRDGYTF. CDR3 coding DNA: TGTGCCAGCAGCTTCAGGGATGGCTACACCTTC.

The chain is built from TRBV6-1 and TRBJ2-3; D is possibly TRBD1 (6 bases). V lost 6 bases to trimming and J lost 1 base, with 17 bases between them. Per germline, CDR1 MNHNS and CDR2 SASEGT. The CDR3 extends over 16 amino acids. The CDR3 reads CASRESMGARTDTQYF. CDR3 nucleotides: TGTGCCAGCAGGGAATCGATGGGGGCCCGCACAGATACGCAGTATTTT.

This sequence joins TRBV11-2 and TRBJ2-4; weak D call: TRBD2 (6 bases). Trimming took 5 bases from V and 7 from J, leaving 15 bases between them. Germline V gives CDR1 SGHAT, CDR2 FQNNGV. This CDR3 spans 14 amino acids. The DNA of the CDR3 is TGTGCCAGCAGCCCCCTGCGGGGTTGGAACATTCAGTACTTC. Amino acid sequence: CASSPLRGWNIQYF.

As for this clone: Relative to the germline gene, one junction end is altered; a read error may explain this. The chain recombines TRBV3-1 (or the pseudogene TRBV3-2) with TRBJ1-2; 9 bases are shared with TRBD1. CDR3 length: 14 amino acids. The germline V gene encodes CDR1 LGHDT and CDR2 YNNKEL (reference sequence). CDR3 protein: CASSQNRGRDGHTF. The CDR3 bases are TGTGCCAGCAGCCAAAACAGGGGGCGGGATGGCCACACCTTC.

The gene calls are TRBV30 and TRBJ1-1; 11 bases map to TRBD1. After removal of 1 base from V and 5 bases from J, the junction contained 9 bases not matched to a gene. Per germline, CDR1 GTSNPN and CDR2 SVGIG (reference sequence). The CDR3 extends over 16 amino acids. In nucleotides, the CDR3 is TGTGCCTGGAGTGACCGGGACAGGGGGATGTGGACTGAAGCTTTCTTT. This sequence encodes CAWSDRDRGMWTEAFF.

This chain links TRBV2 with TRBJ2-1, with D tentatively TRBD1 (5 bases). Trimming took 7 bases from V and 5 from J, leaving 15 bases between them. Germline CDR1 SNHLY, CDR2 FYNNEI. The CDR3 contains 14 residues. CDR3 nucleotides: TGTGCCAGCACCCTCAGGGATACCAACAATGAGCAGTTCTTC. Encoded protein: CASTLRDTNNEQFF.

The V and J genes are TRBV30 and TRBJ1-6, with a possible D match to TRBD1 (6 bases). Trimming pared 5 bases from V and 7 bases from J, leaving 9 bases between. CDR1 GTSNPN and CDR2 SVGIG come from the germline V gene (reference sequence). This CDR3 comprises 12 residues. The CDR3 DNA is TGTGCCTGGGACAGGCGAAATTCACCCCTCCACTTT. Its protein product is CAWDRRNSPLHF.

The CDR3 sequence: CAIRSNREYPIYF. The CDR3 DNA follows: TGTGCCATCCGAAGCAACAGGGAATATCCCATATATTTT. The J gene is TRBJ1-3, the V gene TRBV28, with D maybe TRBD1 (6 bases). Germline V CDR1 and CDR2: MDHEN, SYDVKM. This CDR3 spans 13 amino acids. With 10 bases removed from V and 11 bases from J, the gap between germline ends came to 21 bases.

In its sample, this clone was seen once. The V gene is TRBV24-1, the J gene TRBJ2-1; 8 nucleotides agree with TRBD1. The germline CDR1 and CDR2 sequences are KGHDR and SFDVKD. The V segment lost 9 bases and the J segment 7 bases; nucleotides outside the gene matches: 7. The CDR3 contains 13 residues. The CDR3 DNA is TGTGCCACCGCGGGACAGGAGGGAAATGAGCAGTTCTTC. It translates to CATAGQEGNEQFF.

The rearrangement uses TRBV19 and TRBJ1-2, with a tentative D call TRBD1 (5 bases). V lost 3 bases and J 8 bases, leaving 16 bases between the germline ends. CDR3 length: 14 residues. Germline lookup yields CDR1 LNHDA and CDR2 SQIVND (reference sequence). CDR3 residues: CASSIGPPTAGYTF. The CDR3 nucleotides read TGTGCCAGTAGTATCGGCCCCCCGACAGCCGGCTACACCTTC.

The chain has TRBV2 and TRBJ2-7, with D maybe TRBD2 (6 bases). The germline V gene encodes CDR1 SNHLY and CDR2 FYNNEI. With 7 bases removed from V and 1 base from J, the gap between germline ends came to 11 bases. The CDR3 has 13 amino acids. CDR3 residues: CASNRGFSYEQYF. CDR3 nucleotides: TGTGCCAGCAACCGGGGGTTTTCCTACGAGCAGTACTTC.

The CDR3: CASSLNRGSDEQYF. The DNA for the CDR3 is TGCGCCAGCAGCTTGAACAGGGGGTCCGACGAGCAGTACTTC. V is TRBV5-1 and J is TRBJ2-7, with 8 bases identical to TRBD1. CDR3 length equals 14 residues. The V and J ends lost 1 base and 5 bases, in that order; junction bases with no gene match: 5. Germline V CDR1 and CDR2: SGHRS, YFSETQ.

This chain joins TRBV7-2 and TRBJ1-6; D is uncertain. The CDR3 length is 15 residues. Trimming removed 1 base from V and 8 bases from J, with 12 bases in between. Germline CDR1 is SGHTA and CDR2 is FQGNSA. As DNA, the CDR3 is TGTGCCAGCAGCTTAGGGGTACTCAGGCATTCACCCCTCCACTTT. Translated: CASSLGVLRHSPLHF.

V usage is TRBV6-1 and J usage is TRBJ1-1, with a tentative D call TRBD1 (6 bases). CDR3 length equals 17 residues. Germline CDR1 MNHNS, CDR2 SASEGT. Trimming stripped 4 bases from V and 6 bases from J, with 24 bases between. The CDR3 loop reads CASSGSSAGALSSEAFF. The CDR3 DNA is TGTGCCAGCAGTGGGAGTTCGGCAGGGGCCTTGAGCTCTGAAGCTTTCTTT.

The CDR3 nucleotides are TGTGCCAGCAGCGTAGGCCCCAGCGGGCAAGAGACCCAGTACTTC. It codes for CASSVGPSGQETQYF. This rearrangement joins TRBV9 to TRBJ2-5; possibly TRBD2 for D (6 bases). The CDR3 spans 15 residues. With 0 bases removed from V and 2 bases from J, the gap between germline ends came to 11 bases. In germline, CDR1 is SGDLS, CDR2 YYNGEE.

This chain uses TRBV6-1 with TRBJ2-5, with TRBD2 matching 8 bases. Trimming at V came to 4 bases and at J to 5 bases, leaving 18 bases not matched to a gene. This CDR3 has 18 residues. CDR1 and CDR2 from the germline V gene are MNHNS and SASEGT. DNA for the CDR3: TGTGCCAGCAGTGCGGGACACTCGGGGGGGCCGCGGGCGGAGACCCAGTACTTC. This translates into CASSAGHSGGPRAETQYF.

The chain couples TRBV15 to TRBJ2-7; D perhaps matches TRBD1 (5 bases). Trimming removed 1 base at V and 3 bases at J, with 10 bases between. The CDR3 extends over 14 amino acids. Germline lookup yields CDR1 LNHNV and CDR2 YYDKDF (reference sequence). CDR3 loop: CATSRGQGHYEQYF. The CDR3 coding sequence is TGTGCCACCAGCAGAGGGCAGGGCCACTACGAGCAGTACTTC.

V usage is TRBV5-6 and J usage is TRBJ2-1; 12 bases match TRBD2. Germline CDR1 reads SGHDT; CDR2 reads YYEEEE. The CDR3 is 18 residues long. The V and J ends lost 4 bases and 0 bases, in that order; junction bases with no gene match: 8. In nucleotides, the CDR3 is TGTGCCAGCAGCCCCGGACTAGCGGGGCTGAGCTCCTACAATGAGCAGTTCTTC. It codes for CASSPGLAGLSSYNEQFF.

The chain links TRBV7-9 to TRBJ2-1; tentatively, D is TRBD2 (5 bases). This CDR3 is 16 amino acids long. CDR1 is SEHNR and CDR2 is FQNEAQ in the germline V gene (reference sequence). V lost 1 base to trimming and J lost 6 bases, with 16 bases between them. CDR3 nucleotides: TGTGCCAGCAGCTTAGGTACCCTAGCCCTTACCAATGAGCAGTTCTTC. Its protein is CASSLGTLALTNEQFF.

This clone was seen once. The rearrangement links TRBV7-2 to TRBJ2-7; D is uncertain. Per germline, CDR1 SGHTA and CDR2 FQGNSA. CDR3 length equals 14 residues. Trimming took off 2 bases at V and 0 bases at J, with 8 bases between the two ends. CDR3 nucleotides: TGTGCCAGCAGCTTACGAGCAGGCTCCTACGAGCAGTACTTC. It codes for CASSLRAGSYEQYF.

V usage is TRBV4-2 and J usage is TRBJ2-2; 10 nucleotides agree with TRBD1. The CDR3 is made up of 16 amino acids. Germline V CDR1 and CDR2: LGHNA, YNFKEQ. V was clipped by 7 bases and J by 0 bases; unmatched bases: 5. This CDR3 reads CASNNGQGANTGELFF. The CDR3 region has the DNA TGTGCCAGCAACAACGGACAGGGGGCGAACACCGGGGAGCTGTTTTTT.